Listed below are T cell receptor beta chains from one sample, sequenced in a study of early T cells in non-severe SARS-CoV-2 infection. From the 5' RACE reads, TCRdb called clonotypes with MiXCR, one entry per CDR3 protein. The sample carries tens of thousands of distinct CDR3 sequences, under 14% recorded once. Input material: whole blood. These receptors all come from an adult who was a healthcare worker with PCR-confirmed SARS-CoV-2 infection or an uninfected control (not recorded which). Both conserved end residues are part of each CDR3. Rows give clone size only sometimes, using once, few, many, or a class for an expanded clone.

J | V | size | CDR3
TRBJ2-3 | TRBV20-1 | - | CRAGGPGTDTQYF
TRBJ2-1 | TRBV5-5 | - | CASSFPDRGLAGGNEQFF
TRBJ2-3 | TRBV10-3 | - | CAISEKGEDTQYF
TRBJ2-1 | TRBV24-1 | many | CATQGRAFHEQFF
TRBJ2-7 | TRBV9 | many | CASSVGAGPLYEQYF
TRBJ1-6 | TRBV7-9 | many | CASSLGGSPLHF
TRBJ2-2 | TRBV5-1 | few | CASSRRGSGTGELFF
TRBJ2-1 | TRBV7-3 | - | CASGSGSYNEQFF
TRBJ2-1 | TRBV7-3 | - | CASSYSSGTYNEQFF
TRBJ2-7 | TRBV7-2 | - | CASSPLARSSYEQYF
TRBJ1-1 | TRBV5-1 | - | CASSLATALNTEAFF
TRBJ2-7 | TRBV10-1 | many | CASSENPTATVQYF
TRBJ1-1 | TRBV6-6 | many | CASSYPELRGEAFF
TRBJ1-1 | TRBV7-9 | many | CASSLVNTVGTEAFF
TRBJ2-7 | TRBV12-3/TRBV12-4 | - | CASSFDIYEQYF
TRBJ2-5 | TRBV10-2 | many | CASRLPGLEETQYF
TRBJ2-2 | TRBV19 | few | CASSYLAGSGELFF
TRBJ2-2 | TRBV28 | many | CASRPRGWGSGSTGELFF
TRBJ2-1 | TRBV6-1 | - | CASSTRDTSSYNEQFF
TRBJ2-1 | TRBV11-2 | many | CASSLGSPGNEQFF
TRBJ1-1 | TRBV7-9 | many | CASSGGNTEAFF
TRBJ2-7 | TRBV11-2 | many | CASSTQGQTEQYF
TRBJ2-7 | TRBV18 | - | CASSGQGEDYEQYF
TRBJ1-6 | TRBV18 | few | CASSTGTGMSSLHF
TRBJ2-5 | TRBV18 | few | CASSPGADETQYF
TRBJ2-3 | TRBV11-2 | few | CASSLGSADTQYF
TRBJ2-3 | TRBV28 | - | CASSLAGGRAQYF
TRBJ2-5 | TRBV2 | few | CASRLDRAETQYF
TRBJ2-7 | TRBV5-1 | many | CASSPGGAHEQYF
TRBJ2-7 | TRBV6-1 | - | CASSEMAGEVYEQYF
TRBJ2-7 | TRBV7-9 | few | CASSTDSYEQYF
TRBJ2-1 | TRBV11-2 | few | CASSLEAGRWQFF
TRBJ1-4 | TRBV15 | - | CATSKEPGDGLNEKLFF
TRBJ2-1 | TRBV20-1 | - | CSARGGGTYNEQFF
TRBJ1-4 | TRBV6-6 | few | CASTDTGNVEKLFF
TRBJ2-2 | TRBV6-4 | many | CASSERGGTTGELFF
TRBJ2-5 | TRBV2 | - | CASKGGSQETQYF
TRBJ2-7 | TRBV28 | many | CATSLGYEQYF
TRBJ2-6 | TRBV29-1 | - | CSGGDSSGANVLTF
TRBJ1-2 | TRBV15 | few | CATSRDGGVINYGYTF
TRBJ2-3 | TRBV3-1 | many | CASSSGQGHTDTQYF
TRBJ2-7 | TRBV2 | few | CASKGQAYEQYF
TRBJ2-3 | TRBV28 | many | CASRPPVGRVGDTQYF
TRBJ2-2 | TRBV6-4 | - | CASSPIITGELFF
TRBJ2-6 | TRBV15 | many | CATSGRQGSLAGANVLTF
TRBJ2-2 | TRBV4-2 | few | CASSQEPSGTNTGELFF
TRBJ2-3 | TRBV5-4 | - | CASSPGLAGEMGLGDTQYF
TRBJ2-3 | TRBV7-3 | - | CASSFKGYTDTQYF
TRBJ2-7 | TRBV3-1 | - | CASSRHHENYEQYF
TRBJ2-5 | TRBV4-1 | once | CASSNRVETQYF
TRBJ2-4 | TRBV29-1 | - | CSAEGAAKNIQYF
TRBJ1-1 | TRBV2 | many | CASKVRVNTEAFF
TRBJ2-7 | TRBV28 | - | CASSYRDEQYF
TRBJ2-2 | TRBV11-2 | many | CASSLSGTTNTGELFF
TRBJ1-1 | TRBV11-2 | many | CASSLRQNLRAEAFF
TRBJ2-1 | TRBV3-1 | few | CASSQGPDNEQFF
TRBJ2-3 | TRBV18 | few | CASSLIQGWRTDTQYF
TRBJ2-7 | TRBV11-1 | few | CASSPGGVEQYF
TRBJ2-7 | TRBV29-1 | few | CSVAQNYEQYF
TRBJ2-7 | TRBV28 | many | CAGGQGNEQYF